This T cell receptor (beta chain) appears in the sequencing data of a study of T cell repertoires in aging, cancer and after chemotherapy. About the research overall: Donors were grouped into six age bands spanning 30 or younger through 70 or older.

A mixed TRB-A/B primer pool amplified rearranged TRB by multiplex touch-down PCR. From the multiplex PCR reads, TCRdb called clonotypes with MiXCR, one entry per CDR3 protein. Counted here are about 1,300 distinct CDR3 sequences, about a quarter occurring once; the ten biggest clones make up 29%. CDR3 length equals 13 residues. Germline CDR1 is SQVTM and CDR2 is ANQGSEA. Between the trimmed V and J ends, which lost 6 bases and 5 bases, there was a span of 14 bases. By proportion, this clonotype is large. TCR beta rearrangements were amplified from peripheral blood genomic DNA. Sequences were obtained from blood. The genes are TRBV29-1 and TRBJ2-1; weak D call: TRBD1 (6 bases). The sequence was collected from a human donor with a solid tumor. The donor label of this sample is uncertain. In nucleotides, the CDR3 is TGCAGCGTCGACCGGGACATAGACAATGAGCAGTTCTTC. Translating it yields CSVDRDIDNEQFF.